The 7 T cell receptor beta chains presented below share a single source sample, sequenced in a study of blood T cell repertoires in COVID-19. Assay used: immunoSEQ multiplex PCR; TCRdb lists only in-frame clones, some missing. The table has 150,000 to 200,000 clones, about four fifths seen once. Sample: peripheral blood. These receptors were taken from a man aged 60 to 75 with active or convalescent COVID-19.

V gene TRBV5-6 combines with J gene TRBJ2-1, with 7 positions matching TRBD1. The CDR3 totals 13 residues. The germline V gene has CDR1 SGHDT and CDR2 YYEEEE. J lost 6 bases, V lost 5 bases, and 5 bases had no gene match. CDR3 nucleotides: TGTGCCAGCAGTCCTACAGGGGTCAATGAGCAGTTCTTC. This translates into CASSPTGVNEQFF.

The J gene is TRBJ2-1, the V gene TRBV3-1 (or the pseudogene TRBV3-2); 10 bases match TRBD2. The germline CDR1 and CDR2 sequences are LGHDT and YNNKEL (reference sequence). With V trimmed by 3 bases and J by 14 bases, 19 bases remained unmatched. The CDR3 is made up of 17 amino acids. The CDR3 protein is CASSHPEIAGGTQGEFF. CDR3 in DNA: TGTGCCAGCAGCCACCCTGAGATAGCGGGGGGAACCCAAGGTGAGTTCTTC.

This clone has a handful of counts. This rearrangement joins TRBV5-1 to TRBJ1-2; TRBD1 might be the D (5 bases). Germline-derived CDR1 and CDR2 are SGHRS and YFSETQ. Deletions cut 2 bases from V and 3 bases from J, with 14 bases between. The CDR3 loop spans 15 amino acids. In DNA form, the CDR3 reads TGCGCCAGCAGCTTAGGGGAATATGAGTACTATGGCTACACCTTC. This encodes CASSLGEYEYYGYTF.

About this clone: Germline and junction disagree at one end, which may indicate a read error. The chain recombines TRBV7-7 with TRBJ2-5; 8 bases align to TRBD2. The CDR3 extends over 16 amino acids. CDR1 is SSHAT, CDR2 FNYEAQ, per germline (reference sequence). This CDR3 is CASSPGASGPQETQYF. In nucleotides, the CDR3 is TGTGCTAGCAGCCCGGGGGCTAGCGGGCCCCAAGAGACCCAGTACTTC.

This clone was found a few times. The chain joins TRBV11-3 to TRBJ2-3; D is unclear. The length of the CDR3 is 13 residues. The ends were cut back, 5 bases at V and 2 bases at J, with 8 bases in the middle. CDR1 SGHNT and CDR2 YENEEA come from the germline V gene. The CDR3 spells CASSPGYTDTQYF. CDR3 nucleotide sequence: TGTGCCAGCAGCCCAGGATACACAGATACGCAGTATTTT.

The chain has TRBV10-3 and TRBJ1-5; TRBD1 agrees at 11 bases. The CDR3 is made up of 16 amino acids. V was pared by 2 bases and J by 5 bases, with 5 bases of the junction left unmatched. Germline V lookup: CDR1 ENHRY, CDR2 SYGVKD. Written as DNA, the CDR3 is TGTGCCATCAGTGAGAGCGGACAGGGGGCTTATCAGCCCCAGCATTTT. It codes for CAISESGQGAYQPQHF.

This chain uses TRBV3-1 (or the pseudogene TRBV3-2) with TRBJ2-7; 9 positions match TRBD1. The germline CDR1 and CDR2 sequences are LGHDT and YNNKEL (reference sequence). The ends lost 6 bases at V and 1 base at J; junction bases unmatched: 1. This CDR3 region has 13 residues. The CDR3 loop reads CASRGQGSYEQYF. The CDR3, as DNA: TGTGCCAGCAGGGGACAGGGTTCCTACGAGCAGTACTTC.